The 24 T cell receptor beta chains given below trace back to one sample, sequenced in a study of T cells after yellow fever vaccination (dated by TCRdb to about 2019). The receptor library was made with 5' RACE. The reads were generated on an Illumina HiSeq 2500. TCRdb passed the public sequencing reads through fastp at Q25 and MiXCR, retaining productive beta sequences. Identical CDR3 proteins give one entry, which carries the most common genes and DNA. The sample table contains roughly 330,000 distinct CDR3 sequences; only one count was recorded for around 7% of them. About a sixth of the sample is taken by the ten largest. In the paper's terms, the treatment or condition label means: live attenuated yellow fever vaccine strain. The source was PBMCs, collected about 41 days after the first yellow fever vaccination. These receptors were taken from a man between 18 and 29 years old who received the YFV17D yellow fever vaccine.

This chain joins TRBV30 and TRBJ2-2; the D gene is possibly TRBD2 (5 bases). CDR3 size: 13 residues. Germline assignment: CDR1 GTSNPN and CDR2 SVGIG (reference sequence). Trimming cost V 0 bases and J 5 bases, with 7 bases left between them. CDR3 sequence: CAWSVSGTGELFF. The CDR3, as DNA: TGTGCCTGGAGTGTGTCGGGGACCGGGGAGCTGTTTTTT.

The chain links TRBV5-1 to TRBJ2-1, with D possibly being TRBD1 or TRBD2 (5 bases each). CDR1 is SGHRS and CDR2 is YFSETQ in the germline V gene. The germline V and J ends were trimmed by 3 bases and 10 bases, with 14 bases remaining between them. The CDR3 spans 13 residues. The DNA for the CDR3 is TGCGCCAGCAGCTGGTCGACTCGGGACGAGCAGTTCTTC. Its translation: CASSWSTRDEQFF.

This clonotype was seen repeatedly, ten times or more. This chain connects TRBV18 to TRBJ1-1; D is ambiguous. Germline V gene lookup returns CDR1 KGHSH and CDR2 LQKENI. The V gene lost 3 bases and the J gene lost 0 bases, with 20 bases spanning the gap. This CDR3 contains 18 residues. The CDR3 here is CASSPFVLGTRLNTEAFF. Written as DNA, the CDR3 is TGTGCCAGCTCACCGTTTGTTTTGGGAACGAGGTTGAACACTGAAGCTTTCTTT.

This clonotype came up a few times. The genes are TRBV7-6 and TRBJ2-3, with 7 bases identical to TRBD1. After removal of 3 bases from V and 4 bases from J, the junction contained 7 bases not matched to a gene. The CDR3 runs to 15 residues. Germline assignment: CDR1 SGHVS and CDR2 FNYEAQ. CDR3 amino acids: CASSFSTGRADTQYF. Written as DNA, the CDR3 is TGTGCCAGCAGCTTTTCGACAGGGCGGGCAGATACGCAGTATTTT.

The rearrangement uses TRBV6-1 and TRBJ2-3; TRBD2 matches 8 bases. CDR1 is MNHNS, CDR2 SASEGT, per germline. The CDR3 contains 16 residues. V dropped 5 bases and J dropped 3; count of bases not matched to a gene: 10. The chain's CDR3 is CASSRGSSGHTDTQYF. The CDR3, as DNA: TGTGCCAGCAGTCGAGGGTCTAGCGGGCATACAGATACGCAGTATTTT.

This clonotype showed up just a few times. CDR3 amino acids: CASSQPDRGRYEQYF. CDR3 coding DNA: TGCGCCAGCAGCCAGCCAGACAGGGGACGGTACGAGCAGTACTTC. The rearrangement joins TRBV4-1 to TRBJ2-7, with 8 bases identical to TRBD1. CDR3 size: 15 residues. The V gene's germline CDR1 is MGHRA and CDR2 YSYEKL. After removal of 3 bases from V and 4 bases from J, the junction contained 8 bases not matched to a gene.

This rearrangement joins TRBV20-1 to TRBJ1-1, with D perhaps TRBD1 (5 bases). The CDR3 is 14 amino acids. Between the trimmed V and J ends, which lost 5 bases and 0 bases, there was a span of 13 bases. CDR1 is DFQATT, CDR2 SNEGSKA, per germline (reference sequence). The CDR3 sequence: CSARADRLNTEAFF. DNA for the CDR3: TGCAGTGCTCGGGCTGACAGACTGAACACTGAAGCTTTCTTT.

The CDR3 region is CASRYPGQVNGYTF. CDR3 nucleotides: TGTGCCAGCAGGTATCCGGGACAGGTGAATGGCTACACCTTC. V is TRBV12-3 or TRBV12-4 and J is TRBJ1-2; 8 bases match TRBD1. V lost 6 bases to trimming and J lost 6 bases; unmatched junction nucleotides: 9. The CDR3 totals 14 residues.

In its sample, this clonotype was seen many times. V is TRBV7-2 and J is TRBJ2-7, with 7 nucleotides matching TRBD1. There are 14 residues in the CDR3. Trimming at V came to 5 bases and at J to 3 bases, leaving 7 bases not matched to a gene. Germline V gene data show CDR1 as SGHTA and CDR2 as FQGNSA. CDR3 in amino acids: CASSNNRDSYEQYF. In nucleotides, the CDR3 is TGTGCCAGCAGCAATAACAGGGACAGCTACGAGCAGTACTTC.

This clonotype was seen a few times. The rearrangement uses TRBV3-1 and TRBJ2-2; D call uncertain. The germline gives CDR1 LGHDT, CDR2 YNNKEL (reference sequence). The CDR3 runs 13 residues. The V end lost 0 bases, the J end lost 5 bases, and 4 bases lay between the germline ends. As DNA, the CDR3 is TGTGCCAGCAGCCAAGAAGGGACCGGGGAGCTGTTTTTT. This gives the protein CASSQEGTGELFF.

The sample holds a few counts of this clonotype. The gene calls are TRBV28 and TRBJ2-5; D call uncertain. Germline loops: CDR1 MDHEN, CDR2 SYDVKM. This CDR3 has 12 residues. V was clipped by 5 bases and J by 7 bases, with 11 bases between them. CDR3 bases: TGTGCCAGCAGTCCCTACCGTTCGACCCAGTACTTC. The encoded protein is CASSPYRSTQYF.

This clonotype was detected many times. The V call is TRBV15, the J call TRBJ2-1; D is perhaps TRBD2 (6 bases). The V end was cut by 5 bases, the J end by 2 bases, with 16 bases between. Germline V gives CDR1 LNHNV, CDR2 YYDKDF (reference sequence). This CDR3 region has 16 residues. DNA for the CDR3: TGTGCCACCAGCGCCCACGGGGGTGATCCCTACAATGAGCAGTTCTTC. Translating it yields CATSAHGGDPYNEQFF.

This chain joins TRBV7-8 and TRBJ1-5; D ambiguous. Germline CDR1 SGHVS, CDR2 FQNEAQ. With 0 bases removed from V and 2 bases from J, the gap between germline ends came to 11 bases. The CDR3 covers 16 residues. The CDR3: CASSLAAGVGNQPQHF. The CDR3 nucleotides read TGTGCCAGCAGCTTAGCGGCCGGTGTAGGCAATCAGCCCCAGCATTTT. Full variable domain (missing parts from reference TRBV7-8 and TRBJ1-5): GAGVSQSPRYKVAKRGQDVALRCDPISGHVSLFWYQQALGQGPEFLTYFQNEAQLDKSGLPSDRFFAERPEGSVSTLKIQRTQQEDSAVYLCASSLAAGVGNQPQHFGDGTRLSIL.

This clonotype was observed at least ten times. This rearrangement joins TRBV11-2 to TRBJ2-7; a possible D gene is TRBD1 (6 bases). Germline V gives CDR1 SGHAT, CDR2 FQNNGV. Trimming took off 6 bases at V and 4 bases at J, with 10 bases between the two ends. This CDR3 has 12 amino acids. CDR3 region: CASRDTGYEQYF. In nucleotides, the CDR3 is TGTGCCAGCAGGGATACAGGGTACGAGCAGTACTTC.

This clonotype has more than one count but fewer than ten. The chain combines TRBV12-3 or TRBV12-4 with TRBJ1-6, with a weak D call TRBD1 (5 bases). The CDR3 loop spans 15 amino acids. The V end lost 5 bases, the J end lost 6 bases, and 14 bases lay between the germline ends. The CDR3 region is CASSPEGRVNSPLHF. CDR3 sequence (DNA): TGTGCCAGCAGTCCCGAGGGACGGGTTAATTCACCCCTCCACTTT.

The V call is TRBV3-1, the J call TRBJ1-2; 12 positions agree with TRBD1. In germline, CDR1 is LGHDT, CDR2 YNNKEL (reference sequence). The CDR3 has 16 residues. The V gene end was trimmed by 3 bases and the J gene end by 7 bases; junction bases not matched to a gene: 9. The CDR3 spells CASSQGRDRGPGGYTF. The CDR3 DNA follows: TGTGCCAGCAGCCAGGGCCGGGACAGGGGGCCGGGTGGCTACACCTTC.

This clonotype turned up a few times. The chain carries TRBV3-1 and TRBJ2-5; D remains unclear. The V gene lost 3 bases and the J gene lost 2 bases, with 7 bases spanning the gap. The CDR3 is 13 residues long. CDR1 is LGHDT, CDR2 YNNKEL, per germline (reference sequence). CDR3 sequence (DNA): TGTGCCAGCAGCCAGCGTTGGCAAGAGACCCAGTACTTC. Its translation is CASSQRWQETQYF.

The J gene is TRBJ1-2, the V gene TRBV6-5, with 11 bases fitting TRBD1. The germline gives CDR1 MNHEY, CDR2 SVGAGI. J gave up 6 bases and V 1 base, and 1 base lay outside the gene matches. This CDR3 comprises 14 residues. CDR3 in amino acids: CASSYWDRGDGYTF. As DNA, the CDR3 is TGTGCCAGCAGTTACTGGGACAGGGGGGATGGCTACACCTTC.

Ten or more counts support this clonotype. V and J are TRBV28 and TRBJ2-2; tentative D call: TRBD2 (6 bases). Trimming shortened V by 1 base and J by 4 bases, and 10 bases separated the two germline ends. The CDR3 contains 15 residues. CDR1 and CDR2 from the germline V gene are MDHEN and SYDVKM. In DNA form, the CDR3 reads TGTGCCAGCAGTTTATCTCTCGGGGGCACCGGGGAGCTGTTTTTT. Amino acids: CASSLSLGGTGELFF.

This clonotype was observed many times. The chain couples TRBV12-3 or TRBV12-4 to TRBJ2-3; 13 positions match TRBD2. The V segment lost 2 bases and the J segment 2 bases; nucleotides outside the gene matches: 16. This CDR3 has 21 residues. The CDR3 coding sequence is TGTGCCAGCAGTTTACCACCCTGGACTAGCGGGGGACTACCTTTCACAGATACGCAGTATTTT. This encodes CASSLPPWTSGGLPFTDTQYF.

This clonotype was seen at least ten times. The chain joins TRBV7-2 to TRBJ2-3, with 7 bases aligning to TRBD2. Germline CDR1 is SGHTA and CDR2 is FQGNSA. J lost 5 bases, V lost 5 bases, and 4 bases had no gene match. The CDR3 covers 13 residues. CDR3 sequence: CASSPGRVDTQYF. CDR3 sequence (DNA): TGTGCCAGCAGCCCGGGGAGGGTAGATACGCAGTATTTT.

This clonotype was recorded a few times. The chain joins TRBV12-3 or TRBV12-4 to TRBJ1-4; 7 bases agree with TRBD1. The CDR3 has 16 residues. With V trimmed by 5 bases and J by 7 bases, 13 bases remained unmatched. CDR3 nucleotide sequence: TGTGCCAGCAGTCTACACAGGGGAGGCATAGCTGAAAAACTGTTTTTT. Translated, it gives CASSLHRGGIAEKLFF.

This clonotype was observed a handful of times. The chain couples TRBV19 to TRBJ2-1, with TRBD2 matching 11 bases. Trimming cost V 6 bases and J 9 bases; bases outside gene matches: 7. There are 14 residues in the CDR3. Per germline, CDR1 LNHDA and CDR2 SQIVND (reference sequence). The CDR3 protein is CASRGSGGASEQFF. The CDR3, as DNA: TGTGCCAGTAGGGGTAGCGGGGGGGCGTCTGAGCAGTTCTTC.

This clonotype was detected many times. The genes are TRBV6-1 and TRBJ1-6, with 7 bases identical to TRBD1. V lost 6 bases and J lost 10; bases outside the gene matches: 9. CDR3 length: 14 amino acids. Germline CDR1 reads MNHNS; CDR2 reads SASEGT. Written as DNA, the CDR3 is TGTGCCAGCAGGCGGACAGGACAGATCTCACCCCTCCACTTT. Translating gives CASRRTGQISPLHF.